This entry concerns a single TCR beta chain. The antigen this receptor binds is unknown. No per-base quality is available; no much larger clone lies one base away. The CDR1 and CDR2 encoded by the germline V gene are KGHSH and LQKENI. The trim is 2 bases for V and 6 bases for J, with a gap of 8 bases between the germline ends. The CDR3 holds 13 amino acids from the cysteine to the phenylalanine. CDR3 DNA is the only sequence kept; it has 39 bases, read in frame from the first base. To sequence the TCRbeta CDR3 region, genomic DNA was isolated from the sorted cells. TCRbeta CDR3 regions were sequenced using the immunoSEQ Assay. The source is immuneACCESS, and TCRdb retained only in-frame sequences with V and J called. Part of the clones is not carried over; for the studies checked, unresolved V genes explain less than half of this, and the remainder is unexplained. The sample has 85,000 to 120,000 clones on record, about nine tenths of them singletons. 0.45% to 0.5% of the sample is held by the ten biggest clonotypes.

The trial excluded patients who had a history of autoimmune disease or were on systemic immunosuppression. Peripheral blood for TCR sequencing was collected from all dose cohorts at baseline, on cycle 4 day 1, and on cycle 7 day 1. Samples came from an open-label, multicenter, first-in-human phase I dose-escalation trial of ivuxolimab. Adults with locally advanced or metastatic melanoma, renal cell carcinoma, hepatocellular carcinoma or head and neck squamous cell carcinoma were enrolled in the trial. Before TCR sequencing, CD4+ T cells and CD8+ T cells were sorted from peripheral blood as separate populations. This specimen belongs to a study of OX40 agonist ivuxolimab in advanced cancers. About the full investigation: Ivuxolimab, which targeted the costimulatory receptor OX40 (CD134), was an agonistic, fully human IgG2 monoclonal antibody. Intravenous ivuxolimab was administered to patients every 2 weeks at six dose levels: 0.01, 0.1, 0.3, 1.5, 3 and 10 mg/kg. Among the roughly 50 dose-escalation patients, roughly 20 had hepatocellular carcinoma, about 15 melanoma, 9 renal cell carcinoma and 9 head and neck cancer. In the dose-escalation cohort, around four fifths of patients were male, and the mean age was roughly 60 years with a range of about 23 to 79. Prior anti-PD-1, anti-PD-L1 or anti-CTLA-4 therapy was permitted, and checkpoint inhibitors had been received by less than 45% of dose-escalation patients. Partial responses were achieved by three dose-escalation patients, of whom one had hepatocellular carcinoma and two had cutaneous melanoma. The point of sequencing TCRbeta in the periphery was to test whether ivuxolimab changed TCR sequence diversity and drove clonal T-cell expansion. The monotherapy dose-escalation portion (N of about 47 patients) of the phase I ivuxolimab trial is reported in the paper. Study-wide findings and limitations: At doses of 0.1 to 3.0 mg/kg, clonal expansion of both CD4+ and CD8+ T cells in blood was seen between baseline and week 6. Low levels of normalized T-cell clonal expansion were also seen in some patients who did not respond. In the 0.1-3.0 mg/kg groups, partial responders had among the lowest normalized peripheral clonal expansion, particularly in CD8+ T cells. The antigen specificity of the clonally expanded peripheral T cells was not determined. After ivuxolimab, expanded clones were on average more numerous among CD8+ T cells than among CD4+ T cells.

The rearrangement combines TRBV18 with TRBJ1-5; a confident D gene designation cannot be given. Sequences were derived from CD4+ or CD8+ T cells sorted from blood, sampled in a trial of the OX40 agonist ivuxolimab. This receptor was obtained from an adult with an advanced solid tumor such as melanoma, head and neck, liver or kidney cancer. The CDR3 is CASSPMGSQPQHF. Here is the DNA: TGTGCCAGCTCACCAATGGGCAGTCAGCCCCAGCATTTT.